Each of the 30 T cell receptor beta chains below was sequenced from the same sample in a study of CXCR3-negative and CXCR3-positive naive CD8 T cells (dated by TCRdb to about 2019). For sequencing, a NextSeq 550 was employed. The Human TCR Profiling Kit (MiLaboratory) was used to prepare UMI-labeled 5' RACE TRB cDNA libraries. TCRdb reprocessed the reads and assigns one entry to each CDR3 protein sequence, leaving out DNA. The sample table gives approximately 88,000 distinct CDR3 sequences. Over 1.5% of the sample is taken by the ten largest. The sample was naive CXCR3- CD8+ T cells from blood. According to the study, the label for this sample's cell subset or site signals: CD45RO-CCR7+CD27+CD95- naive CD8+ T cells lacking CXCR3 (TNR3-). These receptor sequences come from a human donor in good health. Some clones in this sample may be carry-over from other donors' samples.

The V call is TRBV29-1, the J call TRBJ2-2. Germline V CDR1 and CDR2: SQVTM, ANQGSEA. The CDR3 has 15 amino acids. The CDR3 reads CSVDEAGSHTGELFF.

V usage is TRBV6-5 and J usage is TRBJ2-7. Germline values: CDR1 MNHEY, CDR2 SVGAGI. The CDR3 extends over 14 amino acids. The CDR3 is CASSYSRDSYEQYF.

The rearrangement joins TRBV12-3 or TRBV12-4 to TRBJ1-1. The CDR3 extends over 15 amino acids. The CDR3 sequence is CASSLATGGDTEAFF.

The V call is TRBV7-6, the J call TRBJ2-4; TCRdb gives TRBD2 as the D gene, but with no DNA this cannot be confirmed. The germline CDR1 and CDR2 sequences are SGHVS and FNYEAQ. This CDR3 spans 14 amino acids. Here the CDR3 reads CASSSSFGENIQYF.

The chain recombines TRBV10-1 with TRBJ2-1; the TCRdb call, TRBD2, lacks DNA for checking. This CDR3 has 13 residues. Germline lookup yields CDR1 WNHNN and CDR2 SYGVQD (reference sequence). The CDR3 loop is CASSPGVYNEQFF.

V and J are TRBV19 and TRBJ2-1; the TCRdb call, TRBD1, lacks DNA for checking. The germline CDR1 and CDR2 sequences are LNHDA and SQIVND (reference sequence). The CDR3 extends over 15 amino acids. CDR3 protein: CASMPGQGFLNEQLF.

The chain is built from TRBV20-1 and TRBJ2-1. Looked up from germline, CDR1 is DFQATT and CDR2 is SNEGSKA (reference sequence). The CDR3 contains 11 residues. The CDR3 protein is CSASEENEQFF.

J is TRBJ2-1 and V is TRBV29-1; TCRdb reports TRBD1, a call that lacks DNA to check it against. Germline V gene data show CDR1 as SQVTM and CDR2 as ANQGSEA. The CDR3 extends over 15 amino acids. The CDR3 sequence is CSVLRPTGVANEQFF.

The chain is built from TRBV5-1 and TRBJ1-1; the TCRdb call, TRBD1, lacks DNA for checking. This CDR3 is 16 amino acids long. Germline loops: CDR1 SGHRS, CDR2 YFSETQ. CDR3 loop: CASSSGTGGAYTEAFF.

CDR3 loop: CASSELGRMPYEQYF. The chain employs TRBV10-2 and TRBJ2-7; the TRBD2 assignment by TCRdb is unverifiable without DNA. Germline V gene lookup returns CDR1 WSHSY and CDR2 SAAADI. The CDR3 is made up of 15 amino acids.

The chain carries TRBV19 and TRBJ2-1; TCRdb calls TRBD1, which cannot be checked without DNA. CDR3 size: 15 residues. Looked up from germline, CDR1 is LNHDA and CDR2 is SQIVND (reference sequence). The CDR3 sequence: CASSIQGLGSNEQFF.

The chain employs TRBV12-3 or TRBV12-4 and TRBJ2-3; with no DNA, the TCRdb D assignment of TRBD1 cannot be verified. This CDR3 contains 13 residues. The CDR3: CASSPLGTDTQYF.

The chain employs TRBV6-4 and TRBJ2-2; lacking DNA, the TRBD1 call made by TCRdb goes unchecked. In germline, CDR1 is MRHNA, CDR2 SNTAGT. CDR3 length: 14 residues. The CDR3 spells CASSSGARTGEPFF.

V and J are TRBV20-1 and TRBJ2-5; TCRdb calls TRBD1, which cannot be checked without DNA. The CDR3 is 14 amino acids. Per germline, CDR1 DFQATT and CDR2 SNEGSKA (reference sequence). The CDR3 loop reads CSARDGGGRETQYF.

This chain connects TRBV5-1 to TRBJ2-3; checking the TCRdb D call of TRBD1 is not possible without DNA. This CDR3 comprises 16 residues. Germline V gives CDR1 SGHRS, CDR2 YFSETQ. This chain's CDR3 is CASSLGTGQSTDTQYF.

CDR3 residues: CAISDPTGPQDTDTQYF. The chain recombines TRBV10-3 with TRBJ2-3; TCRdb returns TRBD1, unconfirmable since there is no DNA. The CDR3 contains 17 residues. Germline lookup yields CDR1 ENHRY and CDR2 SYGVKD.

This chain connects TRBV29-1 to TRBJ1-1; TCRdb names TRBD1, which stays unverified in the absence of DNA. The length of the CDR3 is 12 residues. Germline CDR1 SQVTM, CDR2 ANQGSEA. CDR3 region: CSVTALNTEAFF.

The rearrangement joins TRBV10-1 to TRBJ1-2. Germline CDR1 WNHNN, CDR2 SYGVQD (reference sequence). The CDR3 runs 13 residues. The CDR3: CASSDSRSYGYTF.

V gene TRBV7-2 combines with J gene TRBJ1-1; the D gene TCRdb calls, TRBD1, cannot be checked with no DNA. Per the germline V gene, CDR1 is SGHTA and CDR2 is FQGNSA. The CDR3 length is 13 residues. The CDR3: CASREGARAEAFF.

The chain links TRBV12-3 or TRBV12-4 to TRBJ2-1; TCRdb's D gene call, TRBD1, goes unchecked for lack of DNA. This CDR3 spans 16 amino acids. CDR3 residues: CASSPGGLSSYNEQFF.

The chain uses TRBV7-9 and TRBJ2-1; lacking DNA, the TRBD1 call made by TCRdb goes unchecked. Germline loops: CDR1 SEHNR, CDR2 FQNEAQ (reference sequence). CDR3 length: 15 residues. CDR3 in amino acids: CASSFRERGYNEQFF.

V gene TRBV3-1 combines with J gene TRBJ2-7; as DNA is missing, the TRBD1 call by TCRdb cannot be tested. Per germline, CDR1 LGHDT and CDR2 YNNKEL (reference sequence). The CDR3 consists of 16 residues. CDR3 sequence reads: CASSLGGVSLFYEQYF.

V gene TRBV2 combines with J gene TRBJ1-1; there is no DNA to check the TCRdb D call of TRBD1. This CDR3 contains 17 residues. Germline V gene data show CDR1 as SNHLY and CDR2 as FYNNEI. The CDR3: CASSAPGQGASGTEAFF.

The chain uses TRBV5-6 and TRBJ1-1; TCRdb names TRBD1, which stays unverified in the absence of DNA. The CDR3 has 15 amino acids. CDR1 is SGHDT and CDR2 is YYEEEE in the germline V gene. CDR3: CASSLRPGGNTEAFF.

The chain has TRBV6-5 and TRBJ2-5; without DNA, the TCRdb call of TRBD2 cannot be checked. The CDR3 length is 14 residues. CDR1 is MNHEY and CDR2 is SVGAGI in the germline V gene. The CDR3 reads CASSWGPGGETQYF.

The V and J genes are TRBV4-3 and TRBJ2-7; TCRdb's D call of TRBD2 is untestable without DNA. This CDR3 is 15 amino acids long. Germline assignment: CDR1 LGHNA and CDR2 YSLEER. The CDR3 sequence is CASSQVSGGYYEQYF.

The CDR3 loop is CSVETGTSGGSYNEQFF. The chain employs TRBV29-1 and TRBJ2-1; TCRdb returns TRBD2, unconfirmable since there is no DNA. This CDR3 has 17 amino acids. From germline, CDR1 is SQVTM and CDR2 ANQGSEA.

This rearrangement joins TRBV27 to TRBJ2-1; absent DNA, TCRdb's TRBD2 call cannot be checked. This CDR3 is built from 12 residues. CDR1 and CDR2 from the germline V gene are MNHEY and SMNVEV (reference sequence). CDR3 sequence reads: CASSPSHNEQFF.

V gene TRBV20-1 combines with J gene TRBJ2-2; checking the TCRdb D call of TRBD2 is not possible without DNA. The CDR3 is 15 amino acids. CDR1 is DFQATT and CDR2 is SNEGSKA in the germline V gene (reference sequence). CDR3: CSARDIAGGLGELFF.

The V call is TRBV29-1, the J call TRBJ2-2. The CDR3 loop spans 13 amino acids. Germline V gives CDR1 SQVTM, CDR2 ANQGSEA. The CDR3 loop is CSDLDLNTGELFF.